Listed below are T cell receptor beta chains from one sample, sequenced in a study of identical twins. MiXCR, run by TCRdb on the 5' RACE reads, gives a single entry per CDR3 protein. Of around 300,000 distinct CDR3 sequences listed, under 9% are singletons. The sample was also linked to a second study, of yellow fever vaccine responses in identical twins.

Input material: memory (CD45RO+) T cells sorted from blood. All receptors come from a woman between 18 and 29 years old in good health. Both conserved end residues are part of each CDR3. A D gene is named only where the DNA matches it firmly. Size tells how often a clone was seen (once, few, many) or the class of an expanded clone, and some rows leave it out.

d_call clone_size j_call cdr3_length v_call cdr3_aa cdr3_nt
TRBD1 - TRBJ2-2 15 TRBV6-1 CASRMDRGLTGELFF TGTGCCAGCCGGATGGACAGGGGTCTCACCGGGGAGCTGTTTTTT
- - TRBJ2-7 14 TRBV5-6 CASSLGGDTYEQYF TGTGCCAGCAGCTTGGGAGGGGACACCTACGAGCAGTACTTC
TRBD1 few TRBJ2-5 15 TRBV4-1 CASSHRQGGRETQYF TGCGCCAGCAGCCATAGACAGGGGGGACGAGAGACCCAGTACTTC
- many TRBJ1-2 12 TRBV20-1 CSASTGIGGYTF TGCAGTGCCAGCACAGGGATCGGAGGCTACACCTTC
TRBD2 few TRBJ2-5 14 TRBV7-2 CASSLQAGRETQYF TGTGCCAGCAGCTTACAAGCGGGACGAGAGACCCAGTACTTC
- many TRBJ2-1 16 TRBV2 CASSEDSQVRYNEQFF TGTGCCAGCAGTGAGGATAGCCAGGTCCGCTACAATGAGCAGTTCTTC
TRBD1 - TRBJ2-3 15 TRBV5-1 CASSSQGRGTDTQYF TGCGCCAGCAGCTCGCAAGGCAGGGGGACAGATACGCAGTATTTT
- - TRBJ2-7 13 TRBV27 CASSLLPQMEQYF TGTGCCAGCAGTTTATTACCCCAGATGGAGCAGTACTTC
- many TRBJ2-5 11 TRBV18 CASSLKETQYF TGTGCCAGCAGCTTAAAAGAGACCCAGTACTTC
- few TRBJ2-1 16 TRBV7-8 CASSLGGLASKWEQFF TGTGCCAGCAGCTTAGGCGGTCTAGCCTCTAAGTGGGAGCAGTTCTTC
- - TRBJ1-2 16 TRBV15 CATSRDVSPGTYGYTF TGTGCCACCAGCAGAGATGTATCACCAGGGACCTATGGCTACACCTTC
- many TRBJ2-1 12 TRBV14 CASSQFRTGLIF TGTGCCAGCAGCCAGTTTCGGACTGGGCTGATCTTC
TRBD2 many TRBJ2-2 15 TRBV10-3 CAISASGGATGELFF TGTGCCATCAGCGCTAGCGGGGGGGCCACCGGGGAGCTGTTTTTT
- - TRBJ1-6 13 TRBV12-3/TRBV12-4 CASSFLRVSPLHF TGTGCCAGCAGTTTCCTGAGGGTTTCACCCCTCCACTTT
- few TRBJ2-7 15 TRBV9 CASSVGGLTSYEQYF TGTGCCAGCAGCGTGGGGGGTCTGACGTCCTACGAGCAGTACTTC
- many TRBJ1-3 15 TRBV28 CASSWEQGSGNTIYF TGTGCCAGCAGTTGGGAACAGGGATCCGGAAACACCATATATTTT
TRBD2 few TRBJ2-2 15 TRBV9 CASSVSGMNTGELFF TGTGCCAGCAGCGTAAGCGGGATGAACACCGGGGAGCTGTTTTTT
TRBD2 many TRBJ2-7 12 TRBV7-2 CAIAGVSYEQYF TGTGCAATAGCGGGAGTGTCCTACGAGCAGTACTTC
TRBD2 many TRBJ2-3 15 TRBV7-2 CASSKAGLQPHTQYF TGTGCCAGCAGCAAAGCGGGACTCCAACCTCATACGCAGTATTTT
- - TRBJ2-1 17 TRBV2 CASSEALLRQPRVEQFF TGTGCCAGCAGTGAAGCGCTTCTCAGACAGCCGAGAGTTGAGCAGTTCTTC
- few TRBJ1-4 15 TRBV2 CASSDEQVNGEKLFF TGTGCCAGCAGTGACGAGCAGGTTAACGGCGAAAAACTGTTTTTT
- few TRBJ2-2 12 TRBV27 CAIRRNTGELFF TGTGCCATTCGACGGAACACCGGGGAGCTGTTTTTT
TRBD2 - TRBJ2-2 15 TRBV11-2 CASSLAGEGIGELFF TGTGCCAGCAGCCTAGCGGGGGAGGGCATCGGGGAGCTGTTTTTT
- few TRBJ2-2 15 TRBV6-4 CASSPGTTDTGELFF TGTGCCAGCAGTCCCGGGACAACAGACACCGGGGAGCTGTTTTTT
TRBD2 - TRBJ2-5 17 TRBV7-9 CASSFWLTSGSTKTQYF TGTGCCAGCAGCTTCTGGCTGACTAGCGGGAGTACAAAGACCCAGTACTTC
TRBD1 many TRBJ2-3 14 TRBV29-1 CSAGQGGGTDTQYF TGCAGCGCGGGACAGGGTGGGGGCACAGATACGCAGTATTTT
TRBD1 - TRBJ2-7 15 TRBV15 CATSSGTGEAYEQYF TGTGCCACCAGCAGCGGGACAGGGGAGGCCTACGAGCAGTACTTC
- many TRBJ2-2 15 TRBV24-1 CATSDIHVDTGELFF TGTGCCACCAGTGACATACATGTGGACACCGGGGAGCTGTTTTTT
- few TRBJ2-1 14 TRBV11-1 CASSAADSYNEQFF TGTGCCAGCAGCGCAGCGGACTCCTACAATGAGCAGTTCTTC
- few TRBJ1-2 13 TRBV3-1 CASSHGRAGGYTF TGTGCCAGCAGCCACGGGAGGGCGGGAGGCTACACCTTC
- few TRBJ1-6 14 TRBV6-5 CASSSPATSSPLHF TGTGCCAGCAGTTCCCCAGCGACGTCTTCACCCCTCCACTTT
- few TRBJ1-2 13 TRBV4-2 CASSQDQRDGYTF TGTGCCAGCAGCCAAGACCAACGGGATGGCTACACCTTC
TRBD1 few TRBJ1-2 15 TRBV4-2 CASSQHSGTAVGYTF TGTGCCAGCAGCCAGCACTCCGGGACAGCTGTGGGCTACACCTTC
TRBD2 many TRBJ2-2 16 TRBV7-9 CASSLIPSGNTGELFF TGTGCCAGCAGCTTGATTCCTAGCGGTAACACCGGGGAGCTGTTTTTT
- - TRBJ2-1 14 TRBV20-1 CSARDQGRINEQFF TGCAGTGCTAGAGATCAAGGCAGGATCAATGAGCAGTTCTTC
TRBD1 - TRBJ1-2 15 TRBV12-3/TRBV12-4 CASSRIGQGDYGYTF TGTGCCAGCAGTCGGATCGGACAGGGTGACTATGGCTACACCTTC
TRBD2 few TRBJ2-7 14 TRBV27 CASSPSGLATEQYF TGTGCCAGCAGTCCCTCGGGACTAGCGACCGAGCAGTACTTC
- - TRBJ1-1 15 TRBV28 CASNPRGIWSTEAFF TGTGCCAGCAACCCGAGAGGGATTTGGAGCACTGAAGCTTTCTTT
- - TRBJ1-1 14 TRBV12-3/TRBV12-4 CASSFSQANTEAFF TGTGCCAGCAGTTTTTCGCAGGCGAACACTGAAGCTTTCTTT
TRBD1 few TRBJ1-3 15 TRBV10-3 CAISEGGGNANTIYF TGTGCCATCAGTGAAGGAGGGGGCAATGCGAACACCATATATTTT
TRBD1 few TRBJ2-1 13 TRBV6-1 CASSLTGDDEQFF TGTGCCAGCAGCCTGACAGGGGATGATGAGCAGTTCTTC
TRBD1 few TRBJ1-4 19 TRBV5-4 CASSLAPPGQRTTNEKLFF TGTGCCAGCAGCTTGGCCCCTCCGGGACAGAGAACAACTAATGAAAAACTGTTTTTT
TRBD1 few TRBJ2-2 16 TRBV28 CASKGTGQTNTGELFF TGTGCCAGCAAGGGGACGGGACAGACGAACACCGGGGAGCTGTTTTTT
TRBD1 few TRBJ2-1 15 TRBV27 CASSTTGGVYNEQFF TGTGCCAGCAGTACCACAGGGGGCGTCTACAATGAGCAGTTCTTC
- - TRBJ2-2 12 TRBV7-9 CASSSLGGELFF TGTGCCAGCAGCTCCTTAGGAGGGGAGCTGTTTTTT
- - TRBJ2-5 13 TRBV4-1 CASSPPGKETQYF TGCGCCAGCAGCCCCCCAGGGAAAGAGACCCAGTACTTC
- many TRBJ1-1 15 TRBV6-1 CASMGRGAGNTEAFF TGTGCCAGCATGGGACGGGGGGCTGGGAACACTGAAGCTTTCTTT
TRBD2 many TRBJ2-3 15 TRBV12-3/TRBV12-4 CASSSTSGRAGTQYF TGTGCCAGCAGTTCGACTAGCGGGAGGGCCGGCACGCAGTATTTT
TRBD1 - TRBJ2-3 12 TRBV10-3 CATQGADDTQYF TGTGCCACACAGGGGGCAGATGATACGCAGTATTTT
- few TRBJ2-3 15 TRBV5-5 CASSLEGHPTDTQYF TGTGCCAGCAGCTTGGAGGGACATCCCACAGATACGCAGTATTTT
- many TRBJ1-6 19 TRBV14 CASSLSNRDISSYNSPLHF TGTGCCAGCAGCCTAAGCAACCGGGACATAAGCTCCTATAATTCACCCCTCCACTTT
TRBD2 many TRBJ2-1 15 TRBV12-3/TRBV12-4 CASTPPASGYLEQFF TGTGCCAGCACCCCCCCGGCTAGCGGCTATTTGGAGCAGTTCTTC
TRBD2 many TRBJ2-2 15 TRBV12-3/TRBV12-4 CASSSDLGGGGELFF TGTGCCAGCAGTTCTGACCTGGGCGGGGGCGGGGAGCTGTTTTTT
TRBD2 few TRBJ2-5 14 TRBV15 CATSPQAGQETQYF TGTGCCACCAGTCCACAAGCGGGGCAAGAGACCCAGTACTTC